This TCR beta chain is drawn from a study of blood T cell repertoires in COVID-19. On the study more broadly: The United States, Italy and Spain supplied acute and convalescent COVID-19 samples. From T cells, B-cell-depleted T cells, or PBMCs came the material, which was cDNA or gDNA.

Patients at the Seattle site were enrolled during active infection and followed longitudinally. Per the original data handling: The authors estimated nucleated cell counts from reference gene primer amplification. Data came from immunoSEQ multiplex PCR; TCRdb stores just in-frame clones and leaves some out. D and trimming were read from the DNA, whereas the V and J calls and clone size are those reported in that table. Seen here are 150,000 to 200,000 clones, 80% to 85% observed once, and the top ten hold around 13%. The CDR3 consists of 13 residues. V lost 8 bases, J lost 1 base, and 11 bases lay in between. Germline V lookup: CDR1 LNHDA, CDR2 SQIVND (reference sequence).

This chain connects TRBV19 to TRBJ1-2; no firm D call. The sequencing sample was made of peripheral blood. The sequence was collected from a woman between 65 and 79 years old with COVID-19, enrolled during active disease. Here the CDR3 reads CASLNSINYGYTF. The CDR3 DNA is TGTGCCAGTTTGAACAGTATTAACTATGGCTACACCTTC.